The present TCR beta chain was sequenced within a study of blood T cells in healthy people across ages. Study results and limitations: Investigators viewed diversity estimates from one million T cells as underestimates, the study reported.

The CDR3 sequence is 15 residues long. Germline CDR1 PRHDT, CDR2 FYEKMQ (reference sequence). The ends lost 3 bases at V and 2 bases at J; junction bases unmatched: 6. It was with a sample-barcoded 5' primer and a J-beta primer mix that a second PCR of about 7 to 12 cycles was run. TCRdb passed the 5' RACE reads through MiXCR, listing each CDR3 protein once. Here the sample spans about 760,000 distinct CDR3 sequences, 20% to 30% being singletons. For this clonotype: Its antigen is undetermined.

The same data also contributed to another study, on T cells of mothers and their children.

This sequence originates from a boy aged 5-17 years in good health. Sequenced: blood. The chain carries TRBV13 and TRBJ1-1; 7 bases match TRBD1. The CDR3 nucleotides are TGTGCCAGCAGCTTGGGGGGACAGTCTAACACTGAAGCTTTCTTT. Amino acid sequence: CASSLGGQSNTEAFF.